The source of this T cell receptor (beta chain) is a study of CD8 T cells in Susac syndrome. J was trimmed by 2 bases and V by 4 bases; bases with no gene match: 8. Germline V gene lookup returns CDR1 PRHDT and CDR2 FYEKMQ (reference sequence). This CDR3 has 15 residues. The authors reverse transcribed roughly 0.5 to 1 ug RNA with random hexamers. The immunoSEQ assay covered 54 Vbeta and 13 Jbeta segments for CDR3. TCRdb independently ran MiXCR on the immunoSEQ multiplex PCR reads; one entry per CDR3 protein. The sample shows about 300,000 distinct CDR3 sequences, about 82% of them seen only once. Sequencing targeted TCR beta in blood CD8+ and CD4+ T cells.

This clonotype was sampled from a human donor with multiple sclerosis. Sample: CD8+ T cells from PBMCs. V usage is TRBV13 and J usage is TRBJ2-7; 7 nucleotides align to TRBD1. CDR3 sequence (DNA): TGTGCCAGCAGCTATGACAGGGAACCTACCTACGAGCAGTACTTC. This sequence encodes CASSYDREPTYEQYF. Combining the CDR3 with reference TRBV13 and TRBJ2-7 gives the whole variable domain AAGVIQSPRHLIKEKRETATLKCYPIPRHDTVYWYQQGPGQDPQFLISFYEKMQSDKGSIPDRFSAQQFSDYHSELNMSSLELGDSALYFCASSYDREPTYEQYFGPGTRLTVT.